A single sample gave rise to the 14 T cell receptor beta chains below, sequenced in a study of blood T cell repertoires in COVID-19 (dated by TCRdb to the early 2020s). Receptors were amplified or captured by the immunoSEQ multiplex PCR assay. TCRdb carries this immuneACCESS record with in-frame sequences only. Its versions omit some clonotypes, under half of them owing to an unresolved V gene in the studies checked, with the rest unexplained. Here the sample has over 100,000 clones; around 89% occur a single time. The ten largest clones add up to 4.3% of the sample. The sequencing sample was made of peripheral blood. Receptors were obtained from a man between 60 and 70 years old with COVID-19, enrolled during active disease.

Only one count was recorded for this clone. The rearrangement joins TRBV27 to TRBJ1-1; TRBD1 is a possible D gene (5 bases). V was trimmed by 6 bases and J by 6 bases, leaving 17 bases between them. The CDR3 runs to 14 residues. The V gene's germline CDR1 is MNHEY and CDR2 SMNVEV (reference sequence). DNA for the CDR3: TGTGCCAGCAGCTCCGTTACAGGAATCGCTGAAGCTTTCTTT. Its protein is CASSSVTGIAEAFF.

The chain uses TRBV19 and TRBJ2-7; TRBD2 matches at 8 bases. Germline V lookup: CDR1 LNHDA, CDR2 SQIVND (reference sequence). The CDR3 covers 15 residues. The J segment lost 2 bases and the V segment lost 6 bases, leaving 9 bases of the junction unmatched. This CDR3 reads CASSARVAGPYEQYF. The CDR3 DNA sequence: TGTGCCAGTAGCGCCCGGGTAGCGGGGCCCTACGAGCAGTACTTC.

V gene TRBV9 combines with J gene TRBJ2-3, with TRBD2 as a possible D gene (6 bases). CDR1 and CDR2 from the germline V gene are SGDLS and YYNGEE. The CDR3 contains 14 residues. V dropped 0 bases and J dropped 3 bases, with 8 bases sitting between them. This chain's CDR3 is CASSVASETDTQYF. CDR3 DNA sequence: TGTGCCAGCAGCGTAGCTAGCGAAACAGATACGCAGTATTTT.

V gene TRBV10-3 combines with J gene TRBJ2-7; 9 positions agree with TRBD1. The CDR3 covers 13 residues. Germline lookup yields CDR1 ENHRY and CDR2 SYGVKD. Trimming cost V 3 bases and J 5 bases; bases outside gene matches: 2. The CDR3 bases are TGTGCCATCAGTGACCGGGACAGGGACGAGCAGTACTTC. This gives the protein CAISDRDRDEQYF.

The V and J genes are TRBV11-2 and TRBJ1-5; possible D gene TRBD1, 5 bases. The CDR3 has 15 residues. The V gene's germline CDR1 is SGHAT and CDR2 FQNNGV. The V gene lost 0 bases and the J gene lost 3 bases, with 9 bases spanning the gap. CDR3 DNA sequence: TGTGCCAGCAGCTTAGAGGGGCAGAACAATCAGCCCCAGCATTTT. Its translation is CASSLEGQNNQPQHF.

The chain couples TRBV2 to TRBJ2-7; possible D gene TRBD1, 7 bases. Trimming left V 0 bases short and J 3 bases short, with 9 bases between. Germline V CDR1 and CDR2: SNHLY, FYNNEI. CDR3 length: 14 amino acids. This chain's CDR3 is CASSEARGDYEQYF. For the CDR3, the DNA is TGTGCCAGCAGTGAAGCCAGGGGGGACTACGAGCAGTACTTC.

This sequence joins TRBV7-9 and TRBJ2-1, with 10 bases identical to TRBD1. With V trimmed by 1 base and J by 8 bases, 8 bases remained unmatched. Germline lookup yields CDR1 SEHNR and CDR2 FQNEAQ (reference sequence). The CDR3 extends over 16 amino acids. In DNA form, the CDR3 reads TGTGCCAGCAGCTTAGGCCGGACAGGGGGGAATGATGAGCAGTTCTTC. Amino acids: CASSLGRTGGNDEQFF.

A few counts support this clone. V and J are TRBV5-1 and TRBJ1-1; 7 nucleotides line up with TRBD1. Per the germline V gene, CDR1 is SGHRS and CDR2 is YFSETQ. The CDR3 is 14 residues long. V lost 3 bases to trimming and J lost 2 bases; unmatched junction nucleotides: 4. As DNA, the CDR3 is TGCGCCAGCAGCTGGAGGGACAGAAACACTGAAGCTTTCTTT. Translating gives CASSWRDRNTEAFF.

This clone was recorded a few times. The V gene is TRBV6-5, the J gene TRBJ1-2; tentatively, D is TRBD1 (6 bases). CDR3 size: 15 residues. V shed 6 bases and J shed 2 bases, with 16 bases lying between them. Looked up from germline, CDR1 is MNHEY and CDR2 is SVGAGI. The CDR3 DNA is TGTGCCAGCAGAAGCCGACAGGCGTACAACTATGGCTACACCTTC. It is translated as CASRSRQAYNYGYTF.

The CDR3 here is CASSPNYYEQYF. The CDR3 nucleotides are TGTGCCAGCAGTCCGAACTACTACGAGCAGTACTTC. The J gene is TRBJ2-7, the V gene TRBV6-2 or TRBV6-3; D unresolved. V dropped 5 bases and J dropped 3 bases, with 8 bases sitting between them. The CDR3 extends over 12 amino acids. In germline, CDR1 is MNHEY, CDR2 SVGEGT.

V usage is TRBV6-2 or TRBV6-3 and J usage is TRBJ1-5; 9 bases match TRBD1. The CDR3 runs 16 residues. With 5 bases clipped from V and 2 bases from J, the junction kept 7 bases outside the gene matches. Germline CDR1 is MNHEY and CDR2 is SVGEGT. The CDR3 DNA is TGTGCCAGCAGTCATACAGGGGGCTCGGGCAATCAGCCCCAGCATTTT. Protein: CASSHTGGSGNQPQHF.

This chain joins TRBV27 and TRBJ1-4; D perhaps matches TRBD1 (6 bases). The germline V and J ends were trimmed by 6 bases and 9 bases, with 17 bases remaining between them. The CDR3 covers 14 residues. The germline gives CDR1 MNHEY, CDR2 SMNVEV (reference sequence). CDR3 in DNA: TGTGCCAGCAGAGCCGGGACACAGATACAAAAACTGTTTTTT. Residues: CASRAGTQIQKLFF.

The rearrangement links TRBV19 to TRBJ1-1, with unresolved D. V gave up 5 bases and J gave up 1 base, with 11 bases separating them. CDR1 is LNHDA and CDR2 is SQIVND in the germline V gene (reference sequence). This CDR3 is 14 amino acids long. The CDR3 loop is CASSPAGRNTEAFF. The CDR3, as DNA: TGTGCCAGTAGTCCCGCGGGTAGGAACACTGAAGCTTTCTTT. Variable domain in full (rest from reference TRBV19 and TRBJ1-1): DGGITQSPKYLFRKEGQNVTLSCEQNLNHDAMYWYRQDPGQGLRLIYYSQIVNDFQKGDIAEGYSVSREKKESFPLTVTSAQKNPTAFYLCASSPAGRNTEAFFGQGTRLTVV.

The chain uses TRBV6-6 and TRBJ1-1; 7 bases match TRBD1. This CDR3 region has 16 residues. Trimming took 5 bases from V and 0 from J; bases not matched to a gene: 9. Germline V lookup: CDR1 MNHNY, CDR2 SVGAGI (reference sequence). The CDR3 reads CASSPPGQSMNTEAFF. The CDR3 nucleotides read TGTGCCAGCAGTCCTCCGGGACAGAGTATGAACACTGAAGCTTTCTTT.